This TCR beta chain is from a study of T cells in tuberculosis. The overall study: The T cells targeted glucose monomycolate, a mycobacterial lipid, via CD1B. Findings and limits, study-wide: The TCR-beta difference was not significant; alpha differences partly reflected length. A GMM-specific repertoire classifier reached roughly 87% accuracy, AUROC 0.90.

Stated time point: new active TB diagnosis, blood taken before or within 7 days of starting treatment. Sequencing used immunoSEQ multiplex PCR; TCRdb keeps in-frame clones, though not all of them. The sample has approximately 35,000 clones, 90% to 95% seen once. The CDR3 covers 15 residues. Trimming at V came to 1 base and at J to 10 bases, leaving 7 bases not matched to a gene. CDR1 is LNHNV, CDR2 YYDKDF, per germline (reference sequence). About this clone itself: Its antigen is still unknown.

Sequencing used PBMCs, obtained at tuberculosis diagnosis. The V call is TRBV15, the J call TRBJ1-6; 7 bases match TRBD1. This receptor was taken from an adult with tuberculosis. Some clones in this sample may be carry-over from other donors' samples. The CDR3 nucleotides are TGTGCCACCAGCAGAGGCCGGGACAGTGGATCACCCCTCCACTTT. This sequence encodes CATSRGRDSGSPLHF.